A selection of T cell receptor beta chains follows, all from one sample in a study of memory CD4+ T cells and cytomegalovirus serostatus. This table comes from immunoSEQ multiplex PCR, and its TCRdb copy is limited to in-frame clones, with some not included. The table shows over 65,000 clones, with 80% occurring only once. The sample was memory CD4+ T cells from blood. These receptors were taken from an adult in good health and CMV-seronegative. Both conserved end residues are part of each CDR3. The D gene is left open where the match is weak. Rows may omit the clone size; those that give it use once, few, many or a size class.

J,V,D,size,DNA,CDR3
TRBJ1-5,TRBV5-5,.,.,TGTGCCAGCAGCCCGACAGGTGCGATTTATAGCAATCAGCCCCAGCATTTT,CASSPTGAIYSNQPQHF
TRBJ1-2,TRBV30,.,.,TGTGCCTTGAGGTTACCCCACTTCTCTAACTATGGCTACACCTTC,CALRLPHFSNYGYTF
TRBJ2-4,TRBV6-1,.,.,TGTGCCAGCTTGGACACTGTAAAAAACATTCAGTACTTC,CASLDTVKNIQYF
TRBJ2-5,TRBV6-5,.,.,TGTGCCAGCAGTTACTCCGGCGTCACGGGGGAGACCCAGTACTTC,CASSYSGVTGETQYF
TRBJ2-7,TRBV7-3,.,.,TGTGCCAGCAGCTCCCCCCCAAACTACGAGCAGTACTTC,CASSSPPNYEQYF
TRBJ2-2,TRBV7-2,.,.,TGTGCCAGCAGCTTAAGTAGTCGTGCCGGGGAGCTGTTTTTT,CASSLSSRAGELFF
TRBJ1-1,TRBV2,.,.,TGTGCCAGCAGTGTGGTCAGGGGAAACACTGAAGCTTTCTTT,CASSVVRGNTEAFF
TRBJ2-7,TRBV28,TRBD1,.,TGTGCCAGCAGCCAGGACAGGGGTAGGTTGATAGCCTACGAGCAGTACTTC,CASSQDRGRLIAYEQYF
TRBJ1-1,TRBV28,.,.,TGTGCCAGCAGCACCCCGGGACAAAAGAACACTGAAGCTTTCTTT,CASSTPGQKNTEAFF
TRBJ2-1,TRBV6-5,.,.,TGTGCCAGCAGGCAGTACAATGAGCAGTTCTTC,CASRQYNEQFF
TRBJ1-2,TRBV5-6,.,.,TGTGCCAGCAGCTTGCGTCCTCTGGGTGGCTACACCTTC,CASSLRPLGGYTF
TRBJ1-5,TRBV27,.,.,TGTGCCAGTCAAGTCAACTCGGTTCCCAATCAGCCCCAGCATTTT,CASQVNSVPNQPQHF
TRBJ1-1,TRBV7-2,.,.,TGTGCCAGCTCCCAGCTGAGCGGGAACACTGAAGCTTTCTTT,CASSQLSGNTEAFF
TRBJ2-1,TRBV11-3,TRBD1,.,TGTGCCAGCAGTTTTAGACAGGGAGATAGGGAGCAGTTCTTC,CASSFRQGDREQFF
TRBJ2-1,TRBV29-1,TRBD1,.,TGCAGCGCCACAGGGGTTGGGGAGCAGTTCTTC,CSATGVGEQFF
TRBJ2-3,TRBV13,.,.,TGTGCCAGCAGCCAGGACCACACAGATACGCAGTATTTT,CASSQDHTDTQYF
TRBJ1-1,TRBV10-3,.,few,TGTGCCATCAGTGCAGAGAGGGGAGGGGACACTGAAGCTTTCTTT,CAISAERGGDTEAFF
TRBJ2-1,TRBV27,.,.,TGTGCCAGCAATTATATAGGACTGGCGAATAGGGATGAGCAGTTCTTC,CASNYIGLANRDEQFF
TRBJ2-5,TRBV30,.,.,TGTGCCTGGGGACACCCGTTAATAACCCAGTACTTC,CAWGHPLITQYF
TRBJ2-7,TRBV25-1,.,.,TGTGCCAGCAGTCCCCACTACGAGCAGTACTTC,CASSPHYEQYF
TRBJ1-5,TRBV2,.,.,TGTGCCAGCAGCCCCGAGGGGGGTTCGCATGGCAATCAGCCCCAGCATTTT,CASSPEGGSHGNQPQHF
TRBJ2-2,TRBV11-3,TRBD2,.,TGTGCCAGCAGCTCGGGACTAGCCTTCACCGGGGAGCTGTTTTTT,CASSSGLAFTGELFF
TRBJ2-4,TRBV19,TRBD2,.,TGTGCCAGTAGTCCCCGGACTAGCGGGGGGGCATCGTCCAAAAACATTCAGTACTTC,CASSPRTSGGASSKNIQYF
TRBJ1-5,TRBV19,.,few,TGTGCCAGTACCGACGGCGTCGATATATCAATTGAGCCCCAGCATTTT,CASTDGVDISIEPQHF
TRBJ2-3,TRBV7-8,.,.,TGTGCCAGCAGCTTAAGTCGGGTCAGAACAAGGAGCACAGATACGCAGTATTTT,CASSLSRVRTRSTDTQYF
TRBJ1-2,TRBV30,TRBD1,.,TGTGCCTGGAGCCAGGGGGCAGGCTATGGCTACACCTTC,CAWSQGAGYGYTF
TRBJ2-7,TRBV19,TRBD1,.,TGTGCCAGTAGGGCCGACAGGGACAGTTTCGAGCAGTACTTC,CASRADRDSFEQYF
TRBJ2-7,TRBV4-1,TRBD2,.,TGCGCCAGCAGTCCACTAGCGGTTGCTACCTACGAGCAGTACTTC,CASSPLAVATYEQYF
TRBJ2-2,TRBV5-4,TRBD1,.,TGTGCCAGCAGCTCGGGGACAGGCACGAACACCGGGGAGCTGTTTTTT,CASSSGTGTNTGELFF
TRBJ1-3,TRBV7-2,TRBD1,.,TGTGCCAGCAGTCCAGACAGGGGCACTGGAAACACCATATATTTT,CASSPDRGTGNTIYF
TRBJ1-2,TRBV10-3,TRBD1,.,TGTGCCATCAGTTCGACAGGGGAGGGAAACTATGGCTACACCTTC,CAISSTGEGNYGYTF
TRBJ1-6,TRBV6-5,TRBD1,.,TGTGCCAGCAGCTCCGGGACAGGGTTGGATTCACCCCTCCACTTT,CASSSGTGLDSPLHF
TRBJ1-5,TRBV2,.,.,TGTGCCAGCAGTGAAGAAGGGAACGGTAATCAGCCCCAGCATTTT,CASSEEGNGNQPQHF
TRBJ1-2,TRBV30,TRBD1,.,TGTGCCTGGAGTAAAGCAATAGGGGGCGGCTATGGCTACACCTTC,CAWSKAIGGGYGYTF
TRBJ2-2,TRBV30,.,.,TGTGCCTGGAGGGGCTTTAACACCGGGGAGCTGTTTTTT,CAWRGFNTGELFF
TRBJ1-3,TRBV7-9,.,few,TGTGCCACCCGTCAGGGCTCAGGAAACACCATATATTTT,CATRQGSGNTIYF
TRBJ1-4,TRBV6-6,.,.,TGTGCCAGCAGTTACTCCGGGTTACTGTTTTTT,CASSYSGLLFF
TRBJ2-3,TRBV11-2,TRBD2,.,TGTGCCAGCAGCTTAGAAGGCCTGGGGACTAGCCAGTATTTT,CASSLEGLGTSQYF
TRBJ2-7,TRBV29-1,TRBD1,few,TGCAGCGTCACCGAGGGGGCTAGGTACGAGCAGTACTTC,CSVTEGARYEQYF
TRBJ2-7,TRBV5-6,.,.,TGTGCCAGCAGCCAATCCGAGACAGACGAGCAGTACTTC,CASSQSETDEQYF
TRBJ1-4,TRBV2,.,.,TGTGCCAGCAGTGAAATATCTGGGATTAGCGAAAAACTGTTTTTT,CASSEISGISEKLFF
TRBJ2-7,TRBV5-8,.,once,TGTGCCAGCAGACACAGGAGCTCCTACGAGCAGTACTTC,CASRHRSSYEQYF
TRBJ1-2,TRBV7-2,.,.,TGTGCCAGCAGCTTGAAGGGGGGCAGCTATGGCTACACCTTC,CASSLKGGSYGYTF
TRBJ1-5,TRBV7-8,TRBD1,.,TGTGCCAGCAGCTTAGCGACAGGGGTTTTAAGTCAGCCCCAGCATTTT,CASSLATGVLSQPQHF
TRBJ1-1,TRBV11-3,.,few,TGTGCCAGCAGCTTCGGGGAGAACACTGAAGCTTTCTTT,CASSFGENTEAFF
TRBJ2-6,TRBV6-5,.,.,TGTGCCAGCAGTTCAGGACAAGGCGGGGCCAACGTCCTGACTTTC,CASSSGQGGANVLTF
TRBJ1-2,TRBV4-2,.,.,TGTGCCAGCAGCGCTAACCCCCGGGGGGATGGCTACACCTTC,CASSANPRGDGYTF
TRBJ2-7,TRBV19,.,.,TGTGCCAGTAGTATCGACTACGACAGAGTCTACGAGCAGTACTTC,CASSIDYDRVYEQYF
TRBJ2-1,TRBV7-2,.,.,TGTGCCAGCAGCTTATGGGTTCTGGGGCGGCTTTACAATGAGCAGTTCTTC,CASSLWVLGRLYNEQFF
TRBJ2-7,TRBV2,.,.,TGTGCCAGCAGTGAAGATCGGGCCCTACCCCAGGACGAGCAGTACTTC,CASSEDRALPQDEQYF
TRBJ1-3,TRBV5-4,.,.,TGTGCCAGCAGCTTGTGGGGACGCGGCTCTGGAAACACCATATATTTT,CASSLWGRGSGNTIYF
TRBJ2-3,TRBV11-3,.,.,TGTGCCAGCAGCGCCTCCGACAGACCGCGGGATACGCAGTATTTT,CASSASDRPRDTQYF
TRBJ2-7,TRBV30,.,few,TGTGCCTGGAGTGTACCGCCTTACTTC,CAWSVPPYF
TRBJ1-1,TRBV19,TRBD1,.,TGTGCCAGTAGCATCCACGGACAGGGGAACACTGAAGCTTTCTTT,CASSIHGQGNTEAFF
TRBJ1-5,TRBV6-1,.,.,TGTGCCAGCAAGGAGACGCCGAATCAGCCCCAGCATTTT,CASKETPNQPQHF
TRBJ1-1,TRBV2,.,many,TGTGCCAGCAACCTTCCGGGCCCTCTCCGGGCTTTCTTT,CASNLPGPLRAFF
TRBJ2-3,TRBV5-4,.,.,TGTGCCAGCAGAGGGACGGGGGGCCTCACAGATACGCAGTATTTT,CASRGTGGLTDTQYF
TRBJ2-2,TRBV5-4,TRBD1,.,TGTGCCAGCAGCCCAGTTCGACAGGGGGGCTCCAACACCGGGGAGCTGTTTTTT,CASSPVRQGGSNTGELFF
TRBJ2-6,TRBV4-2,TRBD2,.,TGTGCCAGCAGCCAAGGGGTAAGACTAGCGTCTGGGGCCAACGTCCTGACTTTC,CASSQGVRLASGANVLTF
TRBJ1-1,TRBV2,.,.,TGTGCCAGCAAACGGACGAACACTGAAGCTTTCTTT,CASKRTNTEAFF